The 15 T cell receptor beta chains reported below all come from one sample, sequenced in a study of T cells after yellow fever vaccination. TCRdb used MiXCR to reprocess the 5' RACE reads, holding one entry per CDR3 protein. The data contain 150,000 to 200,000 distinct CDR3 sequences, over 7% of them seen just once; the ten biggest clones take up roughly 40%. The source material was CD8+ T cells sorted from PBMCs, sampled 45 days after the yellow fever booster vaccination. These receptors were obtained from a young man who received the YFV17D yellow fever vaccine.

The gene calls are TRBV12-3 or TRBV12-4 and TRBJ2-1; 12 positions agree with TRBD2. The CDR3 sequence is 14 residues long. The V gene end was trimmed by 7 bases and the J gene end by 10 bases; junction bases not matched to a gene: 8. The CDR3 DNA reads as TGTGCCAGCACCCCGGCTAGCGGGGGGGGAGAGCAGTTCTTC. This translates into CASTPASGGGEQFF.

This clonotype occurred a few times. The chain links TRBV5-1 to TRBJ2-3; the match to TRBD2 covers 9 bases. The CDR3 is 15 residues long. Germline values: CDR1 SGHRS, CDR2 YFSETQ. The trim removed 3 bases at V and 6 bases at J, leaving 8 bases unmatched. CDR3 sequence: CASSWSGGPPDTQYF. CDR3 in DNA: TGCGCCAGCAGCTGGAGCGGGGGGCCCCCGGATACGCAGTATTTT.

This clonotype has a handful of counts. The V and J genes are TRBV5-8 and TRBJ2-5, with 7 bases fitting TRBD2. V was pared by 4 bases and J by 2 bases, with 8 bases of the junction left unmatched. Germline V gene data show CDR1 as SGHTS and CDR2 as YDEGEE. CDR3 length: 15 residues. The chain's CDR3 is CASSQGASGQETQYF. In DNA, the CDR3 is TGTGCCAGCAGCCAGGGCGCTAGCGGACAAGAGACCCAGTACTTC.

This clonotype has more than one count but fewer than ten. The chain joins TRBV20-1 to TRBJ2-1; 9 positions agree with TRBD2. Germline lookup yields CDR1 DFQATT and CDR2 SNEGSKA (reference sequence). The V gene end was trimmed by 6 bases and the J gene end by 6 bases; junction bases not matched to a gene: 15. CDR3 length: 16 residues. CDR3 nucleotides: TGCAGTGCGCCGCGGGGGGGCCACCTCAACATCAATGAGCAGTTCTTC. This gives the protein CSAPRGGHLNINEQFF.

In its sample, this clonotype was seen a few times. CDR3 region: CASSLALGNTQYF. CDR3 DNA sequence: TGTGCCAGCAGCTTAGCGTTGGGGAATACGCAGTATTTT. V and J are TRBV7-9 and TRBJ2-3; D gene unclear. The germline CDR1 and CDR2 sequences are SEHNR and FQNEAQ (reference sequence). This CDR3 spans 13 amino acids. V lost 0 bases to trimming and J lost 7 bases, with 8 bases between them.

The chain recombines TRBV7-2 with TRBJ1-1; D uncertain. Trimming took 1 base from V and 4 from J, leaving 19 bases between them. CDR3 length: 17 residues. The germline V gene encodes CDR1 SGHTA and CDR2 FQGNSA. The CDR3 region is CASSLGSRTRVSTEAFF. The DNA of the CDR3 is TGTGCCAGCAGCTTAGGGAGTCGTACGAGGGTCAGCACTGAAGCTTTCTTT. Full variable domain (missing parts from reference TRBV7-2 and TRBJ1-1): GAGVSQSPSNKVTEKGKDVELRCDPISGHTALYWYRQSLGQGLEFLIYFQGNSAPDKSGLPSDRFSAERTGGSVSTLTIQRTQQEDSAVYLCASSLGSRTRVSTEAFFGQGTRLTVV.

This clonotype occurred a few times. The chain employs TRBV6-5 and TRBJ2-1, with 13 positions matching TRBD2. This CDR3 has 15 amino acids. Germline V gene lookup returns CDR1 MNHEY and CDR2 SVGAGI. V was pared by 6 bases and J by 7 bases, with 6 bases of the junction left unmatched. The CDR3 spells CASRIGLAGVNEQFF. CDR3 sequence (DNA): TGTGCCAGCAGAATCGGACTAGCGGGGGTAAATGAGCAGTTCTTC.

This clonotype was seen repeatedly, ten times or more. CDR3 sequence reads: CASTYLSGEQETQYF. The CDR3 nucleotides are TGTGCCAGCACCTACCTTAGCGGGGAACAAGAGACCCAGTACTTC. The V call is TRBV6-1, the J call TRBJ2-5; 8 nucleotides agree with TRBD2. V dropped 7 bases and J dropped 2; count of bases not matched to a gene: 9. The germline gives CDR1 MNHNS, CDR2 SASEGT. The CDR3 covers 15 residues.

CDR3 region: CASSVAQGETQYF. In DNA, the CDR3 is TGTGCCAGCAGCGTAGCTCAGGGGGAGACCCAGTACTTC. The V gene is TRBV9, the J gene TRBJ2-5; a weak D match, TRBD1 (6 bases). The ends were cut back, 0 bases at V and 5 bases at J, with 8 bases in the middle. Germline V lookup: CDR1 SGDLS, CDR2 YYNGEE. The CDR3 sequence is 13 residues long.

This clonotype was seen more than once but under ten times. This chain connects TRBV6-2 or TRBV6-3 to TRBJ1-6; no reliable D call. The V end lost 4 bases, the J end lost 7 bases, and 17 bases lay between the germline ends. CDR1 and CDR2 from the germline V gene are MNHEY and SVGEGT. There are 16 residues in the CDR3. Here the CDR3 DNA reads TGTGCCAGCAGTTTCCCTTACGAGGTGTGGAATTCACCCCTCCACTTT. Protein: CASSFPYEVWNSPLHF.

J is TRBJ2-5 and V is TRBV27; 10 nucleotides agree with TRBD2. V gave up 5 bases and J gave up 5 bases; unmatched junction bases: 17. The V gene's germline CDR1 is MNHEY and CDR2 SMNVEV (reference sequence). The CDR3 is 18 residues long. The DNA for the CDR3 is TGTGCCAGCAGTCTCCTTGGTAGCGGGGGGACCAAGGTCGAGACCCAGTACTTC. Encoded protein: CASSLLGSGGTKVETQYF.

This clonotype was found a few times. The chain couples TRBV7-9 to TRBJ1-1; the D is unclear. Deletions cut 3 bases from V and 0 bases from J, with 11 bases between. Per germline, CDR1 SEHNR and CDR2 FQNEAQ (reference sequence). The CDR3 is made up of 15 amino acids. The CDR3 reads CASSFKRMMNTEAFF. Here the CDR3 DNA reads TGTGCCAGCAGCTTTAAACGGATGATGAACACTGAAGCTTTCTTT.

This sequence joins TRBV19 and TRBJ1-1; D gene uncertain. CDR1 LNHDA and CDR2 SQIVND come from the germline V gene (reference sequence). This CDR3 is built from 14 residues. The V end was cut by 7 bases, the J end by 6 bases, with 18 bases between. The CDR3 reads CASTSDPTKAEAFF. The CDR3 DNA is TGTGCCAGTACCTCCGACCCCACAAAAGCTGAAGCTTTCTTT.

This rearrangement joins TRBV27 to TRBJ1-1; D ambiguous. CDR3 size: 13 residues. The germline V gene encodes CDR1 MNHEY and CDR2 SMNVEV (reference sequence). V was clipped by 6 bases and J by 0 bases, with 8 bases between them. CDR3 region: CASSPSMNTEAFF. The CDR3 nucleotides are TGTGCCAGCAGCCCCAGCATGAACACTGAAGCTTTCTTT.

The chain carries TRBV7-9 and TRBJ1-2; maybe TRBD1 (5 bases). Trimming pared 6 bases from V and 2 bases from J, leaving 10 bases between. Germline V lookup: CDR1 SEHNR, CDR2 FQNEAQ (reference sequence). The CDR3 loop spans 13 amino acids. The CDR3 DNA sequence: TGTGCCAGCAGTCGCGGGACCAACTATGGCTACACCTTC. Amino acid sequence: CASSRGTNYGYTF.